In this sample, the clone carrying this T cell receptor beta chain turned up a few times. Its antigen is undetermined. CDR1 SNHLY and CDR2 FYNNEI come from the germline V gene. Between the trimmed V and J ends, which lost 7 bases and 4 bases, there was a span of 13 bases. The CDR3 contains 13 residues. The data are from a study of T cell repertoires in cytomegalovirus infection. A single record per CDR3 protein comes from TCRdb applying MiXCR to the reads. The profile shows about 360,000 distinct CDR3 sequences, roughly 36% of them singletons. The sequence was collected from a human donor in good health (CMV status not recorded). Some clones in this sample may be carry-over from other donors' samples. The chain combines TRBV2 with TRBJ1-1; D gene uncertain. This sample comprised cultured PBMCs, obtained from culture after CMV antigen stimulation. CDR3 in DNA: TGTGCCAGCATCGGGCAGATGAGCACTGAAGCTTTCTTT. It encodes CASIGQMSTEAFF.